This T cell receptor (beta chain) was identified in a study of T cell repertoires in cytomegalovirus infection. One entry per CDR3 protein results from TCRdb running MiXCR on the reads. The table records about 140,000 distinct CDR3 sequences, about 6.5% of them present only once. The CDR3 runs to 15 residues. V lost 4 bases, J lost 5 bases, and 8 bases stayed unmatched. CDR1 and CDR2 (germline): SGHDN, FVKESK. This clonotype was observed a handful of times. The origin of this receptor is a human donor in good health (CMV status not recorded). Some clones in this sample may be carry-over from other donors' samples. This chain links TRBV14 with TRBJ2-3, with 8 bases matching TRBD2. The specimen was PBMCs. DNA for the CDR3: TGTGCCAGCAGCCCCTGGGCGGGGGGCCAAGATACGCAGTATTTT. Protein: CASSPWAGGQDTQYF.